A single sample gave rise to the 16 T cell receptor beta chains below, sequenced in a study of T cells after yellow fever vaccination. TCRdb itself ran the 5' RACE reads through MiXCR, one entry per CDR3 protein. Among approximately 450,000 distinct CDR3 sequences, under 20% were seen once, and the ten largest hold 18%. The source material was PBMCs, sampled before the yellow fever booster vaccination. Receptor source: a man between 18 and 35 years old who received the YFV17D yellow fever vaccine.

V usage is TRBV5-5 and J usage is TRBJ1-2; D unclear. CDR3 size: 13 residues. Per the germline V gene, CDR1 is SGHKS and CDR2 is YYEKEE (reference sequence). Between the trimmed V and J ends, which lost 7 bases and 8 bases, there was a span of 18 bases. For the CDR3, the DNA is TGTGCCAGCGATCCCTCTCGGGTTGGAGGCTACACCTTC. This translates into CASDPSRVGGYTF.

This chain joins TRBV5-5 and TRBJ1-6; 8 positions match TRBD1. The V segment lost 9 bases and the J segment 10 bases; nucleotides outside the gene matches: 6. The CDR3 contains 12 residues. The germline gives CDR1 SGHKS, CDR2 YYEKEE (reference sequence). The CDR3 is CATRTGQSPLHF. The CDR3 nucleotides read TGTGCCACCCGGACAGGGCAATCACCCCTCCACTTT.

The chain employs TRBV20-1 and TRBJ2-1; perhaps TRBD1 as D (6 bases). Germline CDR1 reads DFQATT; CDR2 reads SNEGSKA (reference sequence). CDR3 length equals 12 residues. Deletions cut 4 bases from V and 8 bases from J, with 12 bases between. The CDR3 region is CSATITGHEQFF. The CDR3, as DNA: TGCAGTGCTACAATAACAGGGCATGAGCAGTTCTTC.

The chain recombines TRBV7-2 with TRBJ2-7; D is unresolved. Germline lookup yields CDR1 SGHTA and CDR2 FQGNSA. There are 12 residues in the CDR3. Trimming took off 2 bases at V and 3 bases at J, with 5 bases between the two ends. The CDR3 DNA is TGTGCCAGCAGCTTAAACCTCTACGAGCAGTACTTC. It specifies CASSLNLYEQYF. The full variable domain, with the rest looked up from reference TRBV7-2 and TRBJ2-7, is GAGVSQSPSNKVTEKGKDVELRCDPISGHTALYWYRQSLGQGLEFLIYFQGNSAPDKSGLPSDRFSAERTGGSVSTLTIQRTQQEDSAVYLCASSLNLYEQYFGPGTRLTVT.

In DNA form, the CDR3 reads TGCGCCAGCAGCGAGGGACTAGCGGGACTATCCTACGAGCAGTACTTC. Its protein product is CASSEGLAGLSYEQYF. The J gene is TRBJ2-7, the V gene TRBV5-1; 13 bases align to TRBD2. V shed 4 bases, J shed 1 base, and the junction held 5 bases outside the gene matches. CDR3 length equals 16 residues. Germline assignment: CDR1 SGHRS and CDR2 YFSETQ.

This clonotype was counted many times. V gene TRBV4-3 combines with J gene TRBJ2-1; 11 bases align to TRBD2. V shed 0 bases, J shed 8 bases, and the junction held 9 bases outside the gene matches. The CDR3 runs to 17 residues. From germline, CDR1 is LGHNA and CDR2 YSLEER. CDR3 nucleotide sequence: TGCGCCAGCAGCCAAGATTGGGGACTAGCGGCCATGGATGAGCAGTTCTTC. Its protein product is CASSQDWGLAAMDEQFF.

This rearrangement joins TRBV5-1 to TRBJ1-6; D not certain. Germline assignment: CDR1 SGHRS and CDR2 YFSETQ. Trimming cost V 5 bases and J 0 bases, with 3 bases left between them. This CDR3 has 13 amino acids. The DNA for the CDR3 is TGCGCCAGCAGAACCTCCTATAATTCACCCCTCCACTTT. This sequence encodes CASRTSYNSPLHF.

This clonotype was counted a few times. The chain has TRBV6-5 and TRBJ2-1; TRBD2 matches at 9 bases. The germline V gene encodes CDR1 MNHEY and CDR2 SVGAGI. J gave up 7 bases and V 2 bases, and 6 bases lay outside the gene matches. The CDR3 is 15 residues long. The CDR3 loop reads CASSYERGAGNEQFF. CDR3 nucleotide sequence: TGTGCCAGCAGTTACGAGCGGGGGGCGGGGAATGAGCAGTTCTTC.

This chain uses TRBV20-1 with TRBJ1-2; possibly TRBD1 for D (6 bases). The CDR3 length is 14 residues. CDR1 and CDR2 from the germline V gene are DFQATT and SNEGSKA (reference sequence). The ends were cut back, 5 bases at V and 7 bases at J, with 20 bases in the middle. The CDR3 bases are TGCAGTGCTCCGAACACGCAGTGGGGGCTTGGCTACACCTTC. It encodes CSAPNTQWGLGYTF.

CDR3 in DNA: TGTGCCAGCAGCCTCCGGGGACATGTATCTTTCTTT. Translated: CASSLRGHVSFF. V and J are TRBV12-3 or TRBV12-4 and TRBJ1-1; tentative D call: TRBD1 (6 bases). V lost 6 bases and J 12 bases, leaving 17 bases between the germline ends. The CDR3 contains 12 residues.

This chain connects TRBV4-1 to TRBJ2-3; unclear D gene. The CDR3 contains 13 residues. V shed 4 bases and J shed 2 bases, with 7 bases lying between them. Germline V gene lookup returns CDR1 MGHRA and CDR2 YSYEKL. The CDR3 nucleotides are TGCGCCAGCAGCCCTACTCTCACAGATACGCAGTATTTT. Its translation: CASSPTLTDTQYF.

The rearrangement joins TRBV12-3 or TRBV12-4 to TRBJ2-1; TRBD2 matches 9 bases. The CDR3 covers 14 residues. Unmatched junction bases numbered 7, after V lost 7 bases and J lost 6 bases. CDR3 residues: CASKVASGVNEQFF. The CDR3 bases are TGTGCCAGCAAAGTCGCTAGCGGGGTCAATGAGCAGTTCTTC.

This clonotype was observed a few times. The rearrangement links TRBV7-2 to TRBJ2-7; D perhaps matches TRBD2 (5 bases). V lost 2 bases and J 6 bases, leaving 8 bases between the germline ends. The CDR3 spans 12 residues. CDR1 and CDR2 from the germline V gene are SGHTA and FQGNSA. In DNA, the CDR3 is TGTGCCAGCAGCTTACGGGGTCTCGAGCAGTACGTC. Protein sequence: CASSLRGLEQYV.

V and J are TRBV10-3 and TRBJ2-7; D uncertain. The CDR3 length is 16 residues. The ends were cut back, 3 bases at V and 4 bases at J, with 19 bases in the middle. Germline CDR1 ENHRY, CDR2 SYGVKD. For the CDR3, the DNA is TGTGCCATCAGTGAAGGCAGCCCTTCTGGGTTGTACGAGCAGTACGTC. Its translation is CAISEGSPSGLYEQYV.

This clonotype was observed a few times. CDR3: CATTGGLDTEAFF. The CDR3 region has the DNA TGTGCCACCACCGGGGGTTTGGACACTGAAGCTTTCTTT. The chain recombines TRBV10-3 with TRBJ1-1; weak D call: TRBD1 (5 bases). The length of the CDR3 is 13 residues. Germline V lookup: CDR1 ENHRY, CDR2 SYGVKD. Trimming removed 10 bases from V and 3 bases from J, with 15 bases in between.

The table lists this clonotype with a few counts. The chain joins TRBV9 to TRBJ1-2; the match to TRBD1 covers 10 bases. Germline lookup yields CDR1 SGDLS and CDR2 YYNGEE. Unmatched junction bases numbered 11, after V lost 4 bases and J lost 5 bases. The CDR3 covers 16 residues. The CDR3 coding sequence is TGTGCCAGCAGCCCCGGTTCCGGGACAGGGGCTTATGGCTACACCTTC. This sequence encodes CASSPGSGTGAYGYTF.